Sequencing of this T cell receptor beta chain was carried out in a study of T cell responses to AZD1222 COVID-19 vaccine (dated by TCRdb to the early 2020s). Study-level background: Because spike-specific TCR depth and breadth did not differ between the two schedules, AZD1222 recipients who got a second dose at roughly 4 weeks were pooled with those who got a second dose at roughly 12 weeks. Enrollment into the trials was organized by age into subgroups of 18-55, 56-69 and 70-plus years, and those subgroups contained about 160, 30 and 59 TCR-sequenced participants, respectively. A total of 240 or so trial participants underwent TCR sequencing, of whom 207 had received two doses of AZD1222 and roughly 26 had received two doses of the MenACWY control vaccine. The research as a whole found: Most participants were white British and females outnumbered males, and the authors suggested that clonal diversity may have been underestimated. A significant rise in spike-specific TCR breadth and depth was observed after two AZD1222 doses relative to day 0 and relative to MenACWY recipients. Only five to seven AZD1222 recipients were SARS-CoV-2 seropositive at baseline, limiting conclusions about previously exposed vaccinees. The vaccine-associated CD4 TCRs covered the entire spike protein, and the dominant responses fell in regions 160-218 and 743-854. Reportedly, almost half of the unique spike-specific TCRs recognized epitopes lying outside the regions that are mutated in the B.1.351 and B.1.1.7 variants. Because no day 14 peak-response samples were available, repertoires were characterized only after the peak T cell response. The 56-69-year group was small, and its depth increase did not reach significance, likely because of low power.

For this clone: What antigen it recognizes has not been identified. Base quality data are lacking; no much larger clone is found one base away.

The CDR3 regions of human TCRbeta chains were analyzed by immunosequencing. In the authors' own workflow: TCRs in the repertoires were matched against a reference library of SARS-CoV-2-specific TCRs that had been generated with the MIRA antigen-specificity platform. Breadth was defined as the fraction of unique TCRs that were SARS-CoV-2-associated. Depth was defined as the fraction of total T cells that were SARS-CoV-2-associated. Using the MIRA data, each spike-specific TCR was assigned both to the spike region to which the TCR was reactive and to a CD4 or CD8 class. Log10-transformed breadth and depth values were compared by one-way ANOVA with Sidak's multiple comparisons tests. The table was pulled from immuneACCESS by TCRdb, which kept in-frame rearrangements only. Such tables lose some clones; where checked, under half of the loss comes from unresolved V genes, and the rest has no known cause. The V and J calls and clone size were taken over from that table, and D and trimming were inferred from the DNA. This sample gives 60,000 to 75,000 clones in total; roughly 82% of them show up just once. 15% to 20% of the sample is taken by the ten largest.

Interpreted using the paper, the time point label stands for: baseline before first vaccination. Vaccinee samples came from UK trials COV001 and COV002, including a single-blind randomized controlled phase 2/3 trial of AZD1222 (ChAdOx1 nCoV-19) in healthy adults. Trial participant PBMC samples were collected at day 0 and day 28 after the second dose for TCRbeta chain sequencing. Taken from the germline V gene (reference sequence), the CDR1 and CDR2 loops are DFQATT and SNEGSKA. The CDR3 goes from the cysteine to the phenylalanine over 11 residues. Of the read, only the CDR3 DNA is kept; its 33 bases are in frame from base 1. V and J lose 6 bases and 9 bases, and a span of 12 bases separates them.

The sequence links TRBV20-1 to TRBJ1-5; no D gene is confidently identified. This specimen consisted of peripheral blood, obtained on day 0 of AZD1222 vaccination. The clonotype comes from an adult in good health. CDR3 region: CSAAAAGPQHF. The DNA is TGCAGTGCGGCAGCCGCCGGGCCCCAGCATTTT.